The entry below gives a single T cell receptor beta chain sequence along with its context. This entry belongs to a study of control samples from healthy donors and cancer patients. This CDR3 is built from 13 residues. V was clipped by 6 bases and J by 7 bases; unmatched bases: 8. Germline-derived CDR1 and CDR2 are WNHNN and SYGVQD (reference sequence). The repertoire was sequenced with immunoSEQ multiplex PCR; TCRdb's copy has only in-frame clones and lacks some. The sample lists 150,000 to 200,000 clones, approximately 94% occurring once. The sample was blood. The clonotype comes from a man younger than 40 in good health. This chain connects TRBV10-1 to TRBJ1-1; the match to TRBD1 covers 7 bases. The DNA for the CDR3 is TGCGCCAGCAGGGACAGGTCCCGAGGTGAAGCTTTCTTT. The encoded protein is CASRDRSRGEAFF.